These 32 T cell receptor beta chains were all obtained from the same sample, sequenced in a study of blood T cell repertoires in COVID-19. Repertoires were generated with immunoSEQ multiplex PCR, while TCRdb's copy carries only in-frame clones and drops some. The repertoire consists of about 160,000 clones, with roughly 87% occurring once and the leading ten covering roughly 4%. Specimen: peripheral blood. These receptor sequences come from a woman aged 55-69 years who had recovered from COVID-19.

A note on this clone: Other nucleotide sequences in the sample specify the same CDR3. The chain recombines TRBV7-6 with TRBJ2-1; 7 positions agree with TRBD1. In germline, CDR1 is SGHVS, CDR2 FNYEAQ. This CDR3 is built from 16 residues. V was clipped by 3 bases and J by 0 bases; unmatched bases: 5. This CDR3 reads CASSFLTGDSYNEQFF. The CDR3, as DNA: TGTGCCAGCAGCTTCCTAACAGGGGACTCCTACAATGAGCAGTTCTTC.

The chain combines TRBV18 with TRBJ1-2, with 7 bases aligning to TRBD1. The CDR3 covers 14 residues. J gave up 4 bases and V 3 bases, and 5 bases lay outside the gene matches. Germline V gene lookup returns CDR1 KGHSH and CDR2 LQKENI. The CDR3 nucleotides read TGTGCCAGCTCACCGGGGACAGATCTCTATGGCTACACCTTC. It codes for CASSPGTDLYGYTF. Supplemented by reference TRBV18 and TRBJ1-2, the full variable domain reads NAGVMQNPRHLVRRRGQEARLRCSPMKGHSHVYWYRQLPEEGLKFMVYLQKENIIDESGMPKERFSAEFPKEGPSILRIQQVVRGDSAAYFCASSPGTDLYGYTFGSGTRLTVV.

This clone was counted only a few times. The J gene is TRBJ2-7, the V gene TRBV5-8, with D unresolved. The CDR3 is 11 amino acids. Germline assignment: CDR1 SGHTS and CDR2 YDEGEE. V was shortened by 4 bases and J by 2 bases, with 4 bases between the two germline ends. Written as DNA, the CDR3 is TGTGCCAGCAGCCAGGCCTACGAGCAGTACTTC. Translation: CASSQAYEQYF.

This clone was observed a single time. The chain is built from TRBV28 and TRBJ2-7; 9 bases fit TRBD1. The V gene end was trimmed by 11 bases and the J gene end by 4 bases; junction bases not matched to a gene: 18. The CDR3 length is 16 residues. From germline, CDR1 is MDHEN and CDR2 SYDVKM. This CDR3 is CASYTAGGQGIYEQYF. The DNA of the CDR3 is TGTGCCTCATATACTGCCGGGGGACAGGGAATATACGAGCAGTACTTC.

This chain uses TRBV9 with TRBJ2-2; D perhaps matches TRBD2 (6 bases). Deletions cut 3 bases from V and 3 bases from J, with 15 bases between. The CDR3 loop spans 16 amino acids. CDR1 is SGDLS, CDR2 YYNGEE, per germline. CDR3 residues: CASSGPGVRDTGELFF. The CDR3 DNA reads as TGTGCCAGCAGCGGGCCGGGGGTGAGAGACACCGGGGAGCTGTTTTTT.

The genes are TRBV6-6 and TRBJ2-7; TRBD2 matches at 9 bases. The CDR3 totals 15 residues. With V trimmed by 8 bases and J by 1 base, 9 bases remained unmatched. In germline, CDR1 is MNHNY, CDR2 SVGAGI (reference sequence). CDR3 residues: CASRPVAGGSYEQYF. CDR3 coding DNA: TGTGCCAGCCGCCCCGTGGCGGGGGGGTCCTACGAGCAGTACTTC.

The chain joins TRBV6-5 to TRBJ2-5; 7 positions match TRBD2. The CDR3 covers 14 residues. The ends lost 6 bases at V and 4 bases at J; junction bases unmatched: 8. CDR1 MNHEY and CDR2 SVGAGI come from the germline V gene. The CDR3 region is CASRGTNPGETQYF. The CDR3 bases are TGTGCCAGCAGAGGGACTAACCCTGGAGAGACCCAGTACTTC.

This chain links TRBV13 with TRBJ2-1; 11 bases are shared with TRBD2. The CDR3 sequence is 17 residues long. Germline CDR1 is PRHDT and CDR2 is FYEKMQ (reference sequence). V gave up 5 bases and J gave up 0 bases; unmatched junction bases: 6. The chain's CDR3 is CASSATSGAGSYNEQFF. In DNA form, the CDR3 reads TGTGCCAGCAGCGCGACTAGCGGGGCGGGCTCCTACAATGAGCAGTTCTTC.

V and J are TRBV12-3 or TRBV12-4 and TRBJ1-2, with D unresolved. V was pared by 4 bases and J by 4 bases, with 10 bases between. CDR3 length: 13 residues. The CDR3 sequence: CASSWAGTYGYTF. The CDR3 DNA is TGTGCCAGCAGTTGGGCCGGCACCTATGGCTACACCTTC.

This clone was detected only a few times. The chain has TRBV18 and TRBJ1-1, with TRBD1 identical over 10 bases. V gave up 2 bases and J gave up 4 bases; unmatched junction bases: 7. Germline values: CDR1 KGHSH, CDR2 LQKENI. This CDR3 comprises 16 residues. CDR3 sequence reads: CASSPGQGGDGTEAFF. The CDR3 region has the DNA TGTGCCAGCTCACCAGGACAGGGGGGGGACGGCACTGAAGCTTTCTTT.

The CDR3, as DNA: TGTGCCAGTAGTAGCTCACAGGGTAAGGGCAATCAGCCCCAGCATTTT. As protein: CASSSSQGKGNQPQHF. The chain combines TRBV19 with TRBJ1-5, with a weak D call TRBD1 (6 bases). V was cut by 4 bases and J by 2 bases, with 15 bases left in between. This CDR3 has 16 amino acids. The germline V gene has CDR1 LNHDA and CDR2 SQIVND (reference sequence). Full variable domain (outside the CDR3, taken from reference TRBV19 and TRBJ1-5): DGGITQSPKYLFRKEGQNVTLSCEQNLNHDAMYWYRQDPGQGLRLIYYSQIVNDFQKGDIAEGYSVSREKKESFPLTVTSAQKNPTAFYLCASSSSQGKGNQPQHFGDGTRLSIL.

J is TRBJ2-7 and V is TRBV5-5; 8 positions match TRBD1. Unmatched junction bases numbered 6, after V lost 4 bases and J lost 3 bases. The CDR3 spans 14 residues. The V gene's germline CDR1 is SGHKS and CDR2 YYEKEE (reference sequence). CDR3 bases: TGTGCCAGCAGCCCCGGACAGGGCAACTACGAGCAGTACTTC. It is translated as CASSPGQGNYEQYF. The full variable domain, its missing parts supplied by reference TRBV5-5 and TRBJ2-7, is DAGVTQSPTHLIKTRGQQVTLRCSPISGHKSVSWYQQVLGQGPQFIFQYYEKEERGRGNFPDRFSARQFPNYSSELNVNALLLGDSALYLCASSPGQGNYEQYFGPGTRLTVT.

The chain joins TRBV6-1 to TRBJ1-4; D is unresolved. The length of the CDR3 is 15 residues. The V end was cut by 1 base, the J end by 4 bases, with 10 bases between. Germline V lookup: CDR1 MNHNS, CDR2 SASEGT. CDR3 protein: CASSEVGGNNEKLFF. The CDR3 DNA is TGTGCCAGCAGTGAAGTCGGAGGGAATAATGAAAAACTGTTTTTT.

The genes are TRBV29-1 and TRBJ2-1, with 10 bases lining up with TRBD2. The CDR3 runs to 14 residues. Germline V gene data show CDR1 as SQVTM and CDR2 as ANQGSEA. V lost 4 bases and J lost 3; bases outside the gene matches: 3. The CDR3 is CSVVLAGFYNEQFF. The CDR3 nucleotides read TGCAGCGTTGTACTAGCGGGGTTCTACAATGAGCAGTTCTTC.

The rearrangement joins TRBV30 to TRBJ2-3; D not certain. This CDR3 has 11 residues. V shed 2 bases and J shed 7 bases, with 7 bases lying between them. The germline V gene encodes CDR1 GTSNPN and CDR2 SVGIG (reference sequence). The CDR3 nucleotides are TGTGCCTGGAGTTTCCGGTATACGCAGTATTTT. It specifies CAWSFRYTQYF.

V and J are TRBV6-1 and TRBJ2-2, with 8 bases lining up with TRBD2. The CDR3 contains 15 residues. Germline lookup yields CDR1 MNHNS and CDR2 SASEGT. J gave up 7 bases and V 0 bases, and 4 bases lay outside the gene matches. The CDR3 region is CASSEASGEVGELFF. CDR3 nucleotides: TGTGCCAGCAGTGAAGCTAGCGGGGAAGTCGGGGAGCTGTTTTTT.

This chain links TRBV5-1 with TRBJ2-1; possibly TRBD1 for D (6 bases). The germline V gene encodes CDR1 SGHRS and CDR2 YFSETQ. CDR3 length equals 13 residues. V was cut by 2 bases and J by 8 bases, with 11 bases left in between. Here the CDR3 DNA reads TGCGCCAGCAGCTTTCAGGGGTTGGATGAGCAGTTCTTC. Translation: CASSFQGLDEQFF.

The CDR3, as DNA: TGCGCCAGCAGCCCAACCCCAGGGTGGGGAGAAAAACTGTTTTTT. It yields the protein CASSPTPGWGEKLFF. The chain links TRBV4-1 to TRBJ1-4; perhaps TRBD1 as D (5 bases). Trimming removed 4 bases from V and 8 bases from J, with 17 bases in between. CDR1 MGHRA and CDR2 YSYEKL come from the germline V gene. This CDR3 spans 15 amino acids.

This chain links TRBV3-1 (or the pseudogene TRBV3-2) with TRBJ2-7; 10 nucleotides agree with TRBD1. Germline CDR1 LGHDT, CDR2 YNNKEL (reference sequence). This CDR3 is 15 amino acids long. Trimming at V came to 1 base and at J to 4 bases, leaving 4 bases not matched to a gene. CDR3 sequence (DNA): TGTGCCAGCAGCCAAGCTCCGGGACAGGGGTACGAGCAGTACTTC. This codes for CASSQAPGQGYEQYF.

CDR3 DNA: TGCGCCAGCAGCTTGGTTGCAGGGGGCACTGAAGCTTTCTTT. Residues: CASSLVAGGTEAFF. The chain is built from TRBV5-1 and TRBJ1-1; 7 bases are shared with TRBD1. V was pared by 0 bases and J by 4 bases, with 3 bases of the junction left unmatched. The CDR3 is made up of 14 amino acids. CDR1 is SGHRS and CDR2 is YFSETQ in the germline V gene. Full variable domain (rest looked up from reference TRBV5-1 and TRBJ1-1): KAGVTQTPRYLIKTRGQQVTLSCSPISGHRSVSWYQQTPGQGLQFLFEYFSETQRNKGNFPGRFSGRQFSNSRSEMNVSTLELGDSALYLCASSLVAGGTEAFFGQGTRLTVV.

This sequence joins TRBV19 and TRBJ2-5, with a tentative D call TRBD1 (5 bases). This CDR3 spans 13 amino acids. V lost 9 bases, J lost 3 bases, and 14 bases lay in between. Looked up from germline, CDR1 is LNHDA and CDR2 is SQIVND (reference sequence). The DNA for the CDR3 is TGTGCCAGCGCAGGGTCCAACAAAGAGACCCAGTACTTC. It specifies CASAGSNKETQYF. The full variable domain, completed using reference TRBV19 and TRBJ2-5, is DGGITQSPKYLFRKEGQNVTLSCEQNLNHDAMYWYRQDPGQGLRLIYYSQIVNDFQKGDIAEGYSVSREKKESFPLTVTSAQKNPTAFYLCASAGSNKETQYFGPGTRLLVL.

The chain combines TRBV19 with TRBJ2-1, with TRBD2 matching 7 bases. J gave up 8 bases and V 8 bases, and 15 bases lay outside the gene matches. Germline V gene data show CDR1 as LNHDA and CDR2 as SQIVND (reference sequence). The CDR3 loop spans 15 amino acids. The CDR3 loop is CASGKGLGLVDEQFF. In DNA form, the CDR3 reads TGTGCCAGTGGTAAAGGACTAGGCTTGGTCGATGAGCAGTTCTTC.

In this sample, this clone turned up a few times. The chain combines TRBV19 with TRBJ2-5; 8 bases agree with TRBD1. Germline V gene lookup returns CDR1 LNHDA and CDR2 SQIVND (reference sequence). There are 16 residues in the CDR3. V shed 4 bases and J 1 base; nucleotides not matched to a gene: 8. The CDR3 sequence is CASSTGQAPLQETQYF. The CDR3 nucleotides are TGTGCCAGTAGTACGGGACAGGCGCCCCTCCAAGAGACCCAGTACTTC.

The rearrangement links TRBV28 to TRBJ1-4, with TRBD1 as a possible D gene (5 bases). Germline V lookup: CDR1 MDHEN, CDR2 SYDVKM. V lost 11 bases to trimming and J lost 5 bases, with 9 bases between them. The CDR3 spans 11 residues. The CDR3 DNA sequence: TGTGCCGGAGGGGTGAATGAAAAACTGTTTTTT. Translation: CAGGVNEKLFF.

V gene TRBV18 combines with J gene TRBJ1-1, with TRBD1 matching 7 bases. The V and J ends lost 3 bases and 2 bases, in that order; junction bases with no gene match: 9. CDR3 length: 16 amino acids. Germline CDR1 KGHSH, CDR2 LQKENI. CDR3 nucleotides: TGTGCCAGCTCACCCCTCCCACAGGGGTCTAACACTGAAGCTTTCTTT. This gives the protein CASSPLPQGSNTEAFF.

The V call is TRBV3-1 (or the pseudogene TRBV3-2), the J call TRBJ1-2; unclear D gene. The CDR3 consists of 16 residues. Germline V gives CDR1 LGHDT, CDR2 YNNKEL (reference sequence). Trimming stripped 4 bases from V and 4 bases from J, with 19 bases between. CDR3 nucleotide sequence: TGTGCCAGCAGCCTTTTTGACTCCCGGGTGGCCTATGGCTACACCTTC. Residues: CASSLFDSRVAYGYTF.

This chain links TRBV5-1 with TRBJ2-7, with D possibly TRBD1 on 5 matching bases. Germline V gene data show CDR1 as SGHRS and CDR2 as YFSETQ. Trimming removed 3 bases from V and 2 bases from J, with 15 bases in between. The CDR3 extends over 15 amino acids. CDR3 in DNA: TGCGCCAGCAGCTGGGGCGGCGCGCAGGCCTACGAGCAGTACTTC. Its translation is CASSWGGAQAYEQYF.

The gene calls are TRBV11-2 and TRBJ2-1, with TRBD2 matching 11 bases. Germline CDR1 is SGHAT and CDR2 is FQNNGV. The V and J ends lost 5 bases and 7 bases, in that order; junction bases with no gene match: 10. The CDR3 loop spans 16 amino acids. The CDR3 DNA sequence: TGTGCCAGCAGCCCCGGGGGGGCTAGCGGGGGGAATGAGCAGTTCTTC. Encoded protein: CASSPGGASGGNEQFF. The variable domain in full, completed from reference TRBV11-2 and TRBJ2-1, reads EAGVAQSPRYKIIEKRQSVAFWCNPISGHATLYWYQQILGQGPKLLIQFQNNGVVDDSQLPKDRFSAERLKGVDSTLKIQPAKLEDSAVYLCASSPGGASGGNEQFFGPGTRLTVL.

J is TRBJ2-1 and V is TRBV3-1 (or the pseudogene TRBV3-2); 10 positions agree with TRBD2. Losses at the gene ends were 6 bases for V and 4 bases for J; bases not matched to a gene: 3. The CDR3 contains 14 residues. Germline V gene sequence: CDR1 LGHDT, CDR2 YNNKEL (reference sequence). The CDR3 DNA follows: TGTGCCAGCAGGCGGACTAGCGGATACAATGAGCAGTTCTTC. This codes for CASRRTSGYNEQFF.

The chain couples TRBV6-4 to TRBJ2-1; 7 bases align to TRBD1. J was trimmed by 7 bases and V by 0 bases; bases with no gene match: 0. Germline V gene data show CDR1 as MRHNA and CDR2 as SNTAGT. The CDR3 spans 13 residues. The CDR3 region is CASSDSDRNEQFF. In DNA, the CDR3 is TGTGCCAGCAGTGACTCGGACAGGAATGAGCAGTTCTTC.

The chain joins TRBV6-6 to TRBJ2-3, with TRBD2 as a possible D gene (6 bases). The CDR3 spans 15 residues. Trimming removed 7 bases from V and 5 bases from J, with 19 bases in between. CDR1 and CDR2 (germline): MNHNY, SVGAGI (reference sequence). The chain's CDR3 is CASTPRGAEVDTQYF. In nucleotides, the CDR3 is TGTGCCAGCACGCCGCGGGGAGCAGAGGTAGATACGCAGTATTTT.

This rearrangement joins TRBV5-1 to TRBJ2-5, with 11 bases lining up with TRBD2. Germline values: CDR1 SGHRS, CDR2 YFSETQ. The CDR3 loop spans 17 amino acids. Trimming removed 0 bases from V and 5 bases from J; junction bases left unmatched: 9. CDR3 sequence: CASSLGLAGGPSETQYF. CDR3 nucleotide sequence: TGCGCCAGCAGCTTGGGGCTAGCGGGGGGTCCGTCGGAGACCCAGTACTTC.